The clone carrying this T cell receptor (beta chain) has just one count. The sample comes from a study of shared T cell receptors in the human thymus. This table comes from immunoSEQ multiplex PCR, and its TCRdb copy is limited to in-frame clones, with some not included. The sample shows 700,000 or so clones, approximately 83% of them seen only once. These data also featured in a second study, about human thymus T cells.

Sequencing input: thymocytes. The TCR originated in a girl under three years old with a congenital heart defect.

In DNA, the CDR3 is TGTGCCAGCAGCCAACAGACAGGGGTGGATGGTGGCTACACCTTC. As protein: CASSQQTGVDGGYTF. V usage is TRBV7-4 and J usage is TRBJ1-2; 8 bases align to TRBD1. Trimming cost V 5 bases and J 7 bases; bases outside gene matches: 12. Germline V gene lookup returns CDR1 SGHVT and CDR2 SQSDAQ. The CDR3 runs 15 residues.